This TCR beta chain appears in the sequencing data of a study of blood T cell repertoires in COVID-19. In the study overall: Sites in the United States, Italy and Spain provided acute and convalescent COVID-19 samples.

Clones were read by immunoSEQ multiplex PCR, and TCRdb kept only the in-frame ones, dropping some. Of about 200,000 clones in the sample, less than 85% were seen once. Individuals aged about 18 to 89 years were recruited from around 22 US areas. Participants reported their clinical history, and cohort assignment relied on those reports. V was pared by 3 bases and J by 9 bases, with 7 bases of the junction left unmatched. The germline V gene encodes CDR1 SQVTM and CDR2 ANQGSEA. This CDR3 contains 12 residues. The chain uses TRBV29-1 and TRBJ1-2, with 7 positions matching TRBD1. The sequence was obtained from a man between 40 and 49 years old who had recovered from COVID-19. Sequences were obtained from PBMCs or T cells enriched from blood (not recorded which). CDR3 sequence (DNA): TGCAGCGTTGATGAGAGGGGGCTTAGCTACACCTTC. Encoded protein: CSVDERGLSYTF.